This T cell receptor beta chain was observed in a study of T cell changes during pregnancy in multiple sclerosis. Assay: immunoSEQ multiplex PCR; the TCRdb copy retains only in-frame clones and omits some. Here the sample spans 30,000 or so clones, roughly nine tenths being singletons. Germline assignment: CDR1 SEHNR and CDR2 FQNEAQ (reference sequence). The CDR3 extends over 15 amino acids. Trimming shortened V by 2 bases and J by 0 bases, and 8 bases separated the two germline ends. This clonotype was sampled from a female donor in good health, enrolled as a control in a pregnancy study. The material sequenced was CD4+ T cells from peripheral blood mononuclear cells, taken in the second trimester of pregnancy. J is TRBJ1-3 and V is TRBV7-9, with D perhaps matching TRBD1 (5 bases). The CDR3 nucleotides are TGTGCCAGCAGCTTAAACAGGCCCTCTGGAAACACCATATATTTT. Translated, it gives CASSLNRPSGNTIYF.